This T cell receptor (beta chain) was recovered during a study of T cell repertoires in cytomegalovirus infection. Study background: Recently identified HLA-C-restricted and well-studied HLA-B-restricted CMV epitopes were used. Public TCR beta signature analysis indicated the presence of both CMV infection and matching HLA type.

General study points: Dominant in the ex vivo response were TCR beta clonotypes restricted by HLA-C and specific for CMV. Of the TCR beta families, the public ones yielded a cumulative frequency that identified carriers of CMV plus the relevant HLA.

Remarks on this clonotype: Its antigen is not identified.

One entry per CDR3 protein, called by TCRdb with MiXCR from the reads. This repertoire shows approximately 1,000,000 distinct CDR3 sequences, 30% to 40% found once; its top ten account for 11% to 15%. The V end lost 2 bases, the J end lost 0 bases, and 19 bases lay between the germline ends. Per the germline V gene, CDR1 is SQVTM and CDR2 is ANQGSEA. The CDR3 runs to 17 residues. The J gene is TRBJ1-1, the V gene TRBV29-1; D remains ambiguous. The sequencing used cultured CD8+ T cells from PBMCs, collected from culture after CMV antigen stimulation. This clonotype originated in a human donor in good health (CMV status not recorded). Some clones in this sample may be carry-over from other donors' samples. The CDR3 nucleotides read TGCAGCGTTGAACCTACCGGCGCCCTGGGGTTGAACACTGAAGCTTTCTTT. Its protein product is CSVEPTGALGLNTEAFF.